Below are 22 T cell receptor beta chains sequenced from a single sample in a study of T cell changes during pregnancy in multiple sclerosis. Profiling relied on immunoSEQ multiplex PCR, and the TCRdb table lists in-frame clones only, not all of them. The sample includes under 45,000 clones, roughly 95% of them seen just once. The source was peripheral blood, collected in the second trimester of pregnancy. Receptor source: a female donor with multiple sclerosis, enrolled in a pregnancy study.

The genes are TRBV5-4 and TRBJ2-5; D might be TRBD1 (6 bases). Per the germline V gene, CDR1 is SGHNT and CDR2 is YYREEE (reference sequence). The CDR3 has 14 amino acids. The V end was cut by 0 bases, the J end by 1 base, with 7 bases between. DNA of the CDR3: TGTGCCAGCAGCTTGGGACAGGCCCAAGAGACCCAGTACTTC. Its translation: CASSLGQAQETQYF. The full variable domain, in which reference TRBV5-4 and TRBJ2-5 provide the parts outside the CDR3, is ETGVTQSPTHLIKTRGQQVTLRCSSQSGHNTVSWYQQALGQGPQFIFQYYREEENGRGNFPPRFSGLQFPNYSSELNVNALELDDSALYLCASSLGQAQETQYFGPGTRLLVL.

This chain links TRBV5-1 with TRBJ1-2, with TRBD1 as a possible D gene (5 bases). V shed 4 bases and J shed 8 bases, with 27 bases lying between them. The CDR3 has 17 residues. The germline CDR1 and CDR2 sequences are SGHRS and YFSETQ. The CDR3 bases are TGCGCCAGCAGCCGTTTTGGGCAGGGAGGCAGTAGGTCGGGCTACACCTTC. Translation gives CASSRFGQGGSRSGYTF.

V and J are TRBV7-9 and TRBJ1-3; 8 nucleotides align to TRBD1. There are 14 residues in the CDR3. The V gene end was trimmed by 1 base and the J gene end by 8 bases; junction bases not matched to a gene: 4. CDR1 and CDR2 from the germline V gene are SEHNR and FQNEAQ (reference sequence). The CDR3 loop reads CASSLEGQGYTIYF. The CDR3 nucleotides are TGTGCCAGCAGCTTAGAAGGACAGGGTTACACCATATATTTT.

The chain carries TRBV9 and TRBJ2-1; 9 nucleotides match TRBD2. Trimming at V came to 3 bases and at J to 5 bases, leaving 12 bases not matched to a gene. Germline V CDR1 and CDR2: SGDLS, YYNGEE. The CDR3 runs 17 residues. The CDR3 coding sequence is TGTGCCAGCAGCGCGCCCTTGGGACTAGCAGAGGACAATGAGCAGTTCTTC. Residues: CASSAPLGLAEDNEQFF.

The V gene is TRBV5-1, the J gene TRBJ2-2, with D possibly being TRBD1 (5 bases). The germline V gene has CDR1 SGHRS and CDR2 YFSETQ. The CDR3 is made up of 14 amino acids. The ends were cut back, 3 bases at V and 8 bases at J, with 14 bases in the middle. The CDR3, as DNA: TGCGCCAGCAGCTCGACAGCAGCCCCGGGGGAGCTGTTTTTT. Amino acids: CASSSTAAPGELFF.

This chain joins TRBV6-1 and TRBJ2-7; 7 bases line up with TRBD1. The germline gives CDR1 MNHNS, CDR2 SASEGT. CDR3 size: 18 residues. The junction had 14 bases not matched to a gene; V was cut back by 2 bases and J by 1 base. The CDR3 nucleotides read TGTGCCAGCAGTGAACAGGGGGTTCGAGTGGGGCCATCCTACGAGCAGTACTTC. This encodes CASSEQGVRVGPSYEQYF.

The J gene is TRBJ2-5, the V gene TRBV19, with 8 bases aligning to TRBD2. The CDR3 is made up of 14 amino acids. Trimming removed 10 bases from V and 4 bases from J; junction bases left unmatched: 11. Looked up from germline, CDR1 is LNHDA and CDR2 is SQIVND (reference sequence). DNA for the CDR3: TGTGCCATCAATCGGGGGGGTGATGGAGAGACCCAGTACTTC. It codes for CAINRGGDGETQYF.

V is TRBV10-2 and J is TRBJ1-1; a possible D gene is TRBD1 (5 bases). The V end was cut by 6 bases, the J end by 3 bases, with 14 bases between. Germline CDR1 and CDR2: WSHSY and SAAADI. The CDR3 length is 14 residues. CDR3 bases: TGCGCCAGCAGAGTGGCAGGGAAGGACACTGAAGCTTTCTTT. Amino acid sequence: CASRVAGKDTEAFF.

The chain links TRBV19 to TRBJ1-5; D gene unclear. The CDR3 has 15 residues. The germline gives CDR1 LNHDA, CDR2 SQIVND (reference sequence). The ends were cut back, 5 bases at V and 3 bases at J, with 14 bases in the middle. CDR3 coding DNA: TGTGCCAGTAGTCGCAATGGGAGGAACAATCAGCCCCAGCATTTT. This encodes CASSRNGRNNQPQHF.

The rearrangement joins TRBV21-1 to TRBJ2-5; the table's D gene call, TRBD2, was not cross checked with the DNA. TRBV21-1 is a recognized pseudogene. The CDR3 length is 15 residues. CDR3 sequence: CASSQHGGIKETQYF. As DNA, the CDR3 is TGTGCCAGCAGCCAGCACGGGGGGATTAAAGAGACCCAGTACTTC.

The chain recombines TRBV7-6 with TRBJ1-1; D is uncertain. The CDR3 runs 13 residues. Trimming removed 2 bases at V and 2 bases at J, with 6 bases between. From germline, CDR1 is SGHVS and CDR2 FNYEAQ. The CDR3 region has the DNA TGTGCCAGCAGCTTACAGGCAAACACTGAAGCTTTCTTT. This sequence encodes CASSLQANTEAFF.

The V and J genes are TRBV14 and TRBJ1-1, with TRBD1 identical over 7 bases. The junction had 2 bases not matched to a gene; V was cut back by 5 bases and J by 8 bases. CDR1 is SGHDN and CDR2 is FVKESK in the germline V gene. This CDR3 spans 11 amino acids. Here the CDR3 DNA reads TGTGCCAGCAGCTCGGACAGGGAAGCTTTCTTT. Translated, it gives CASSSDREAFF. The variable domain in full, completed from reference TRBV14 and TRBJ1-1, reads EAGVTQFPSHSVIEKGQTVTLRCDPISGHDNLYWYRRVMGKEIKFLLHFVKESKQDESGMPNNRFLAERTGGTYSTLKVQPAELEDSGVYFCASSSDREAFFGQGTRLTVV.

The chain employs TRBV4-1 and TRBJ2-1; 7 bases line up with TRBD1. The CDR3 extends over 14 amino acids. Trimming at V came to 0 bases and at J to 9 bases, leaving 5 bases not matched to a gene. The V gene's germline CDR1 is MGHRA and CDR2 YSYEKL. The DNA of the CDR3 is TGCGCCAGCAGCCAAGATTGGGACAGAGGTGAGCAGTTCTTC. It specifies CASSQDWDRGEQFF.

The chain couples TRBV28 to TRBJ2-7, with a possible D match to TRBD2 (6 bases). Trimming pared 6 bases from V and 0 bases from J, leaving 12 bases between. The length of the CDR3 is 14 residues. Looked up from germline, CDR1 is MDHEN and CDR2 is SYDVKM. Here the CDR3 DNA reads TGTGCCAGCAGGCCCACTAGCAGCTCCTACGAGCAGTACTTC. Translated, it gives CASRPTSSSYEQYF.

This chain uses TRBV7-9 with TRBJ1-4, with 7 positions matching TRBD1. This CDR3 contains 14 residues. The V gene's germline CDR1 is SEHNR and CDR2 FQNEAQ (reference sequence). V shed 5 bases, J shed 0 bases, and the junction held 0 bases outside the gene matches. The CDR3 sequence is CASSTGATNEKLFF. The CDR3 bases are TGTGCCAGCAGCACAGGGGCAACTAATGAAAAACTGTTTTTT. Using reference TRBV7-9 and TRBJ1-4 for the parts outside the CDR3, the full variable domain is DTGVSQNPRHKITKRGQNVTFRCDPISEHNRLYWYRQTLGQGPEFLTYFQNEAQLEKSRLLSDRFSAERPKGSFSTLEIQRTEQGDSAMYLCASSTGATNEKLFFGSGTQLSVL.

This rearrangement joins TRBV4-1 to TRBJ2-1; perhaps TRBD1 as D (5 bases). The CDR3 has 14 residues. CDR1 is MGHRA and CDR2 is YSYEKL in the germline V gene. V lost 4 bases and J lost 5, with 12 bases in between. Here the CDR3 reads CASSPQQEDNEQFF. The CDR3, as DNA: TGCGCCAGCAGCCCTCAACAGGAAGACAATGAGCAGTTCTTC.

V is TRBV2 and J is TRBJ1-1, with TRBD1 matching 8 bases. The CDR3 covers 12 residues. Losses at the gene ends were 10 bases for V and 5 bases for J; bases not matched to a gene: 6. From germline, CDR1 is SNHLY and CDR2 FYNNEI. Here the CDR3 DNA reads TGTGCCAACTCAGGGGGCCATACTGAAGCTTTCTTT. It encodes CANSGGHTEAFF.

This sequence joins TRBV5-1 and TRBJ2-7; D is unresolved. Germline V gene data show CDR1 as SGHRS and CDR2 as YFSETQ. V was pared by 0 bases and J by 1 base, with 11 bases between. CDR3 length: 15 amino acids. The CDR3: CASSLEAMPSYEQYF. In DNA, the CDR3 is TGCGCCAGCAGCTTGGAAGCGATGCCATCCTACGAGCAGTACTTC.

The V gene is TRBV19, the J gene TRBJ1-1; 8 bases match TRBD1. The V gene's germline CDR1 is LNHDA and CDR2 SQIVND (reference sequence). The CDR3 length is 16 residues. The ends lost 3 bases at V and 0 bases at J; junction bases unmatched: 6. This chain's CDR3 is CASSIRQGIMNTEAFF. The CDR3 DNA sequence: TGTGCCAGTAGTATTAGACAGGGGATTATGAACACTGAAGCTTTCTTT.

This sequence joins TRBV9 and TRBJ2-3; no definite D call. The V and J ends lost 1 base and 3 bases respectively, with 9 bases between them. Germline V gene sequence: CDR1 SGDLS, CDR2 YYNGEE. This CDR3 has 14 amino acids. The CDR3 DNA is TGTGCCAGCAGCGTACGACTTATGACAGATACGCAGTATTTT. Translated, it gives CASSVRLMTDTQYF.

The chain uses TRBV13 and TRBJ1-5; weak D call: TRBD1 (6 bases). This CDR3 has 18 residues. V was cut by 8 bases and J by 0 bases, with 23 bases left in between. Germline V lookup: CDR1 PRHDT, CDR2 FYEKMQ (reference sequence). The CDR3 here is CASSRRGRGVSSNQPQHF. CDR3 coding DNA: TGTGCCAGCTCCCGGCGGGGGCGCGGAGTCTCTAGCAATCAGCCCCAGCATTTT.

The V call is TRBV5-4, the J call TRBJ1-1; tentative D call: TRBD1 (6 bases). CDR1 is SGHNT and CDR2 is YYREEE in the germline V gene (reference sequence). V was trimmed by 5 bases and J by 4 bases, leaving 18 bases between them. This CDR3 comprises 15 residues. The CDR3 nucleotides are TGTGCCAGCAGTACGACCAGGGGTCCGCTCACTGAAGCTTTCTTT. The encoded protein is CASSTTRGPLTEAFF.